This T cell receptor (beta chain) was recovered during a study of T cells in Graves' hyperthyroidism and ophthalmopathy. The CDR3 is 13 amino acids. Germline V CDR1 and CDR2: SGDLS, YYNGEE. Trimming left V 4 bases short and J 6 bases short, with 11 bases between. It was RNA transcripts that yielded the amplified TCR beta CDR3 regions. HTBI primers were the set used in a first-round RT-PCR of the TCR CDR3. TCRdb re-called the multiplex PCR reads with MiXCR, one entry per CDR3 protein. The sample shows approximately 690,000 distinct CDR3 sequences, under 25% of them seen only once. Sequencing was carried out using blood. The chain uses TRBV9 and TRBJ2-1; D remains unclear. The origin of this receptor is a man under 40 with Graves' ophthalmopathy. The CDR3 protein is CASSSQSLNEQFF. In DNA form, the CDR3 reads TGTGCCAGCAGCTCTCAGAGTCTCAATGAGCAGTTCTTC.